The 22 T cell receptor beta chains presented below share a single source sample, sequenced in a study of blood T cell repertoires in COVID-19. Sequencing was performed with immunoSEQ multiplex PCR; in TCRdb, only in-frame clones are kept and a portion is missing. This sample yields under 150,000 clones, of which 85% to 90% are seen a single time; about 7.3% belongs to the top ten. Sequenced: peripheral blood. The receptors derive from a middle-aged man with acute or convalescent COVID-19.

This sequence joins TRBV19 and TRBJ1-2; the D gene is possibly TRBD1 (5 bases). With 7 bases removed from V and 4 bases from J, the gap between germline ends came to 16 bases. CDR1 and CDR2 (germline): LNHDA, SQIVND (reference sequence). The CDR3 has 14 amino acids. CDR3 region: CASTPDRTVYGYTF. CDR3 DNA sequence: TGTGCCAGTACCCCCGACAGAACTGTCTATGGCTACACCTTC.

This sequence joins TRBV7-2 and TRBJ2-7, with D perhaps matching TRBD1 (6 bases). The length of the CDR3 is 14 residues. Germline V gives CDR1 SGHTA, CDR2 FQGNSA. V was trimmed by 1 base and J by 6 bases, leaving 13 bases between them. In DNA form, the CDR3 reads TGTGCCAGCAGCTTAGGCAGGGGTTTCCTCGAGCAGTACTTC. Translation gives CASSLGRGFLEQYF.

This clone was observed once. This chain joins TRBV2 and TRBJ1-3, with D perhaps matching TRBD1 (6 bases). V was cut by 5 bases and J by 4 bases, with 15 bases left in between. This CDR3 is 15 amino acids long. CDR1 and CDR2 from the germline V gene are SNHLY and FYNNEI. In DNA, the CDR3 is TGTGCCAGCAGTCCACCGGGGGGCAGCGGAAACACCATATATTTT. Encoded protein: CASSPPGGSGNTIYF.

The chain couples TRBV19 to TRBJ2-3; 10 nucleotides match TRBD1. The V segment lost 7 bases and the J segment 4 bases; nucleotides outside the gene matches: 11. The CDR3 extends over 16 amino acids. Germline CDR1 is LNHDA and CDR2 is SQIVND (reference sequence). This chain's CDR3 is CASKSMGQGLPDTQYF. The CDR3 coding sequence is TGTGCCAGTAAATCCATGGGACAGGGGCTCCCAGATACGCAGTATTTT.

CDR3 in DNA: TGTGCCAGCAGTATACGACAGGGGCTAAGTCAGCCCCAGCATTTT. It yields the protein CASSIRQGLSQPQHF. The chain has TRBV27 and TRBJ1-5; 8 nucleotides align to TRBD1. CDR3 length equals 15 residues. After removal of 5 bases from V and 6 bases from J, the junction contained 9 bases not matched to a gene. Per the germline V gene, CDR1 is MNHEY and CDR2 is SMNVEV (reference sequence).

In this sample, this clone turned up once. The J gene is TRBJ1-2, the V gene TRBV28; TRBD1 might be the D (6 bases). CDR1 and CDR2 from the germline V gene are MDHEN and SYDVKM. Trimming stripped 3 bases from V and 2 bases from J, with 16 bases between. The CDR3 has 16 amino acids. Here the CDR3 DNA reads TGTGCCAGCAGTTTCGTCAGCGACAGGACGAACTATGGCTACACCTTC. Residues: CASSFVSDRTNYGYTF.

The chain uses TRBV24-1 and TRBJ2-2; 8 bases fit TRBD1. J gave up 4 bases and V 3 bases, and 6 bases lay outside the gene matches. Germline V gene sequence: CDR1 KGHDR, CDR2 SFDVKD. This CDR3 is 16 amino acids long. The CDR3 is CATSDPRTGSTGELFF. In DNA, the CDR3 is TGTGCCACCAGTGATCCGAGGACAGGGTCCACCGGGGAGCTGTTTTTT.

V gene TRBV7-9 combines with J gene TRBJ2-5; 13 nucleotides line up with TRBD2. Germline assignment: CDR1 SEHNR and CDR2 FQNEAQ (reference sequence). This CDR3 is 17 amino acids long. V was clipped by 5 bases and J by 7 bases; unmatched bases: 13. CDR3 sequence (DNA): TGTGCCAGCAGCCAAGGAACGGGACTAGCGGGATTTGGGACCCAGTACTTC. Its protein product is CASSQGTGLAGFGTQYF.

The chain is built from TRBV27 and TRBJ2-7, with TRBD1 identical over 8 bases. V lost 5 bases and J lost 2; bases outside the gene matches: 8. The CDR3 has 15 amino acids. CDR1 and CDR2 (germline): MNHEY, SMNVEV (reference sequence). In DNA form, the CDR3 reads TGTGCCAGCAGTGTAACCGGGACAGGTGCCTACGAGCAGTACTTC. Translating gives CASSVTGTGAYEQYF.

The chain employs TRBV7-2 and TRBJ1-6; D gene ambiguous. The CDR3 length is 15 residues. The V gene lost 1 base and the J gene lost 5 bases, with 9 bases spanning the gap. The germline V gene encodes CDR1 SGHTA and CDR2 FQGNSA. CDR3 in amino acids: CASSLVGGDNSPLHF. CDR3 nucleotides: TGTGCCAGCAGCTTAGTTGGCGGGGATAATTCACCCCTCCACTTT.

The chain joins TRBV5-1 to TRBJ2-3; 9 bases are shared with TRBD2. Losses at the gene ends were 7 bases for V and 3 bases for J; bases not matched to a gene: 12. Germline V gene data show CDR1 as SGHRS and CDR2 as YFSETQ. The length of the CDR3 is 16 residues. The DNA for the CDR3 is TGCGCCAGCCACTGGCAGGGTAGCGGGAGTACAGATACGCAGTATTTT. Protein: CASHWQGSGSTDTQYF.

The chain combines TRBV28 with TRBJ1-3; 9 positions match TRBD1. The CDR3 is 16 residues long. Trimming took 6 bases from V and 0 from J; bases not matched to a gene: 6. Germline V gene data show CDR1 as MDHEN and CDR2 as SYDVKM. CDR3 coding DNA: TGTGCCAGCAGACTACAGGGGGCTACCTCTGGAAACACCATATATTTT. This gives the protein CASRLQGATSGNTIYF. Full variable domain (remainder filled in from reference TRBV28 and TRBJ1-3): DVKVTQSSRYLVKRTGEKVFLECVQDMDHENMFWYRQDPGLGLRLIYFSYDVKMKEKGDIPEGYSVSREKKERFSLILESASTNQTSMYLCASRLQGATSGNTIYFGEGSWLTVV.

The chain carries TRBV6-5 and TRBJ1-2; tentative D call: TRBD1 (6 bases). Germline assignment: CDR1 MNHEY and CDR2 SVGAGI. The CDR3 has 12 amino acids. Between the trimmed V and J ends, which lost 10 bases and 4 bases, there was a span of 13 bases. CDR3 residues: CATTQGFYGYTF. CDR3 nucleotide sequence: TGTGCCACCACCCAGGGGTTCTATGGCTACACCTTC.

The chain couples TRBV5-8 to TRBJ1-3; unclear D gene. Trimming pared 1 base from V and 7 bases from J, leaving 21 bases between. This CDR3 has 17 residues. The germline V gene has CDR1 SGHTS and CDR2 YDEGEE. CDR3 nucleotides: TGTGCCAGCAGCTTGATTTCTCCCGACCCGAAGAGGAACACCATATATTTT. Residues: CASSLISPDPKRNTIYF. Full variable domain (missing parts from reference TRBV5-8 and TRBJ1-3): EAGVTQSPTHLIKTRGQQATLRCSPISGHTSVYWYQQALGLGLQFLLWYDEGEERNRGNFPPRFSGRQFPNYSSELNVNALELEDSALYLCASSLISPDPKRNTIYFGEGSWLTVV.

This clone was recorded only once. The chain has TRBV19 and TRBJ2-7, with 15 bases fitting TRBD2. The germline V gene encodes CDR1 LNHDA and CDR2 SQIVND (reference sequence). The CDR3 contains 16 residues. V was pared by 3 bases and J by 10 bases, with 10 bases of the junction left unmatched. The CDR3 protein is CASSMPGLAGGRNQYF. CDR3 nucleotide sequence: TGTGCCAGTAGTATGCCGGGACTAGCGGGAGGCCGGAATCAGTACTTC.

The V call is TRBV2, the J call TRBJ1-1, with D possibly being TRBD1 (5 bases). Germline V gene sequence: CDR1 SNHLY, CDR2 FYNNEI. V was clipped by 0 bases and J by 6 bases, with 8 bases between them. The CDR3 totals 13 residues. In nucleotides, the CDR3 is TGTGCCAGCAGTGAAGCGCGGGGGTCTGAAGCTTTCTTT. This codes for CASSEARGSEAFF.

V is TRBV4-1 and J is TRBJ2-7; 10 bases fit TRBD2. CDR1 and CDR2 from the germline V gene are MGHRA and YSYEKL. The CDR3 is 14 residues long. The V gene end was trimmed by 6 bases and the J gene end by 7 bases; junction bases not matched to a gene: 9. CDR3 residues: CASRRAGGSGEQYF. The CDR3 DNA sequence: TGCGCCAGCAGGAGAGCGGGAGGGTCGGGAGAGCAGTACTTC.

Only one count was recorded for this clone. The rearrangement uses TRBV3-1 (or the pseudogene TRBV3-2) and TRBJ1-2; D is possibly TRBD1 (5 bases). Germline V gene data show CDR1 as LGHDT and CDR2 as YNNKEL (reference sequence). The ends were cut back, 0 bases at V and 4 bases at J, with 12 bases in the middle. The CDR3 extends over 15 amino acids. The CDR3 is CASSQDGGAGYGYTF. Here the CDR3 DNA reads TGTGCCAGCAGCCAAGATGGCGGGGCGGGCTATGGCTACACCTTC.

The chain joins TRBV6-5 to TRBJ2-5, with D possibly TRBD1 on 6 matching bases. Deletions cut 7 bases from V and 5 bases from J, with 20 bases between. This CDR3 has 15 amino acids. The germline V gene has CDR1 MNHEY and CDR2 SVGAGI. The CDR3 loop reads CASKVGAGEGETQYF. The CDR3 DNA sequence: TGTGCCAGCAAAGTCGGCGCAGGGGAAGGGGAGACCCAGTACTTC.

CDR3 amino acids: CASSPTGRKAYEQYF. Here the CDR3 DNA reads TGTGCCAGCAGTCCGACAGGGAGGAAGGCCTACGAGCAGTACTTC. The chain links TRBV6-5 to TRBJ2-7; weak D call: TRBD1 (7 bases). The germline CDR1 and CDR2 sequences are MNHEY and SVGAGI. Deletions cut 5 bases from V and 2 bases from J, with 16 bases between. This CDR3 has 15 residues.

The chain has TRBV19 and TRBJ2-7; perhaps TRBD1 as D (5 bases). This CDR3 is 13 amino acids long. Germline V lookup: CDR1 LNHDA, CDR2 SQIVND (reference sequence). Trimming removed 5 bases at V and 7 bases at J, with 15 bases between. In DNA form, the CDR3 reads TGTGCCAGTAGTGGCCAGGGTATTGGGGAGCAGTACTTC. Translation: CASSGQGIGEQYF.

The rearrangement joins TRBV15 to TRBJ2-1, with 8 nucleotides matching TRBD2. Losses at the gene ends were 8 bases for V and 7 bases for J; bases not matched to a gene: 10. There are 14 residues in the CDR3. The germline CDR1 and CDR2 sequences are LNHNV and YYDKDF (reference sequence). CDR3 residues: CATRIAGKLNEQFF. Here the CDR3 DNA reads TGTGCCACCCGTATAGCGGGAAAACTGAATGAGCAGTTCTTC.